The next 9 T cell receptor beta chains were all read from a single sample in a study of Tregs in tolerant kidney transplant recipients. Here immunoSEQ multiplex PCR was the method, and the copy in TCRdb shows in-frame clones only, minus some. Among roughly 80,000 clones listed, under 98% were seen once. This specimen consisted of CD4+ T cells from blood, obtained before the transplant. The source is a human donor who received a combined kidney and bone marrow transplant.

The rearrangement links TRBV27 to TRBJ1-5; D call uncertain. This CDR3 region has 14 residues. Deletions cut 2 bases from V and 4 bases from J, with 9 bases between. Germline CDR1 reads MNHEY; CDR2 reads SMNVEV (reference sequence). The CDR3 region is CASSLKDGNQPQHF. CDR3 in DNA: TGTGCCAGCAGTTTAAAAGACGGGAATCAGCCCCAGCATTTT.

The gene calls are TRBV9 and TRBJ1-4, with TRBD1 matching over 9 bases. This CDR3 contains 16 residues. V was pared by 2 bases and J by 5 bases, with 7 bases of the junction left unmatched. Germline lookup yields CDR1 SGDLS and CDR2 YYNGEE. CDR3 DNA sequence: TGTGCCAGCAGCGTGGGGACAGGGAAATGGAATGAAAAACTGTTTTTT. This gives the protein CASSVGTGKWNEKLFF.

The chain employs TRBV5-6 and TRBJ2-6; maybe TRBD2 (5 bases). Germline CDR1 SGHDT, CDR2 YYEEEE. Trimming removed 1 base from V and 2 bases from J, with 13 bases in between. The CDR3 has 17 residues. CDR3 coding DNA: TGTGCCAGCAGCTTGTTCTTGTCGGAGGCTGGGGCCAACGTCCTGACTTTC. Translating gives CASSLFLSEAGANVLTF.

Written as DNA, the CDR3 is TGTGCCAGCAGCTTAGACGGGGGACCGTTCACTGAAGCTTTCTTT. Residues: CASSLDGGPFTEAFF. This rearrangement joins TRBV7-3 to TRBJ1-1, with a weak D call TRBD1 (5 bases). The CDR3 is 15 residues long. The ends were cut back, 2 bases at V and 4 bases at J, with 14 bases in the middle. Germline V lookup: CDR1 SGHTA, CDR2 FQGTGA.

The J gene is TRBJ1-2, the V gene TRBV11-2, with D possibly being TRBD1 (6 bases). Trimming took off 6 bases at V and 8 bases at J, with 13 bases between the two ends. CDR1 SGHAT and CDR2 FQNNGV come from the germline V gene. The CDR3 runs to 12 residues. The CDR3 spells CASRPGTSGYTF. The CDR3 DNA is TGTGCCAGCAGACCCGGGACATCCGGCTACACCTTC.

This chain joins TRBV4-3 and TRBJ2-5, with TRBD2 matching over 8 bases. CDR1 is LGHNA and CDR2 is YSLEER in the germline V gene. CDR3 length: 13 amino acids. V lost 0 bases, J lost 9 bases, and 3 bases stayed unmatched. Here the CDR3 reads CASSQDYGGAQYF. The CDR3 DNA reads as TGCGCCAGCAGCCAAGACTACGGGGGGGCCCAGTACTTC.

This sequence joins TRBV5-6 and TRBJ1-5; D not certain. This CDR3 is built from 12 residues. The V gene lost 0 bases and the J gene lost 5 bases, with 3 bases spanning the gap. Germline assignment: CDR1 SGHDT and CDR2 YYEEEE. The CDR3 loop is CASSLVDQPQHF. Here the CDR3 DNA reads TGTGCCAGCAGCTTGGTCGATCAGCCCCAGCATTTT.

This chain joins TRBV7-9 and TRBJ2-5, with D perhaps TRBD2 (5 bases). The CDR3 has 11 amino acids. CDR1 and CDR2 from the germline V gene are SEHNR and FQNEAQ (reference sequence). The V end was cut by 4 bases, the J end by 5 bases, with 5 bases between. As DNA, the CDR3 is TGTGCCAGCAGCTCGGGGGAGACCCAGTACTTC. It translates to CASSSGETQYF.

The genes are TRBV13 and TRBJ1-2, with D possibly matching TRBD1 (5 bases). The V gene's germline CDR1 is PRHDT and CDR2 FYEKMQ (reference sequence). The CDR3 covers 13 residues. The V and J ends lost 5 bases and 5 bases respectively, with 12 bases between them. CDR3 sequence reads: CASSPGGGYGYTF. As DNA, the CDR3 is TGTGCCAGCAGCCCCGGCGGGGGATATGGCTACACCTTC.